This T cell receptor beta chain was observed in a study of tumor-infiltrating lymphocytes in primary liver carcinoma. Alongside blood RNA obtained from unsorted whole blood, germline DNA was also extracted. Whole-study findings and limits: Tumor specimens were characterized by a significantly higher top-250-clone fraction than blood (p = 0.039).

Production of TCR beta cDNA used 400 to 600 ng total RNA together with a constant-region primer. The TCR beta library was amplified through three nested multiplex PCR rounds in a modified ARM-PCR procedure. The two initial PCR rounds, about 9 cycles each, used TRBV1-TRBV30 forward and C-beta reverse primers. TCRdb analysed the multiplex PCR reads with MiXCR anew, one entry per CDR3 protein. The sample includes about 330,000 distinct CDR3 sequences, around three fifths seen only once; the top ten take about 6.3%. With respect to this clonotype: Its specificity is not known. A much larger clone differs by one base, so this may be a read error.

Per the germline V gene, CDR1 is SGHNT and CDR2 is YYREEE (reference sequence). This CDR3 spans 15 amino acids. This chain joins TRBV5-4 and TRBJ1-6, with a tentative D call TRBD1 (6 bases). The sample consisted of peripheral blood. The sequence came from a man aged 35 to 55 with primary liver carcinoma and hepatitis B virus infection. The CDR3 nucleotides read TGTGTCAGCAGCCTATCGCAGGGGAATAGTTCACCCCTCCACTTT. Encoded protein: CVSSLSQGNSSPLHF.